Sequencing of this T cell receptor (beta chain) was carried out in a study of immune heterogeneity within non-small cell lung tumors. This CDR3 is 17 amino acids long. General study findings and limits: Individual patients showed largely nonoverlapping sets of high-frequency T-cell receptor beta clonotypes. Each patient's tumor sites shared recurring identical dominant CDR3 beta clonotypes, and individual sites also carried their own high-frequency clones.

Regarding this clonotype: Its antigen is as yet unknown. A junction boundary mismatches the germline segment, possibly from a read error.

In a multiplex PCR, 32 V and 13 J primers amplified TCR beta CDR3. TCRdb ran MiXCR on the multiplex PCR reads and lists one entry per CDR3 protein. This sample has about 5,600 distinct CDR3 sequences; roughly 18% occur once, and the top ten carry 3.5% to 4%. With around 600 ng used per sample, the template was genomic DNA from bulk tumor. Collection of several biopsies per primary tumor, spaced far apart, took place during surgery. Samples came from untreated patients having curative surgery for newly diagnosed non-small cell lung cancer. The rearrangement joins TRBV12-3 or TRBV12-4 to TRBJ2-3; 7 bases line up with TRBD2. The sample consisted of lung tumor tissue. This clonotype was obtained from a man aged 35-49 years with non-small cell lung cancer. The chain's CDR3 is CAISLDERGGGTDTQYF. In DNA form, the CDR3 reads TGTGCCATCAGTTTAGACGAACGGGGAGGGGGCACAGATACGCAGTATTTT.